Sequencing of this TCR beta chain was carried out in a study of identical twins' blood T cells. Reared together, all three twin pairs probably met the same infectious agents and vaccines. The junction had 8 bases not matched to a gene; V was cut back by 5 bases and J by 0 bases. Germline CDR1 and CDR2: SGHRS and YFSETQ. The CDR3 is made up of 17 amino acids. TCRdb reprocessed the 5' RACE reads with MiXCR, giving one entry per CDR3 protein. The sample carries 300,000 to 450,000 distinct CDR3 sequences, more than 25% recorded once. About this clonotype itself: Its specificity is unknown.

Study-wide results and limits: Even for out-of-frame TCRbeta, twins reportedly shared V gene usage much more than unrelated donors.

The TCR originated in a woman between 18 and 55 years old in good health. The gene calls are TRBV5-1 and TRBJ1-2, with 12 bases lining up with TRBD1. The sample was PBMCs. Here the CDR3 reads CASRSGTGGYPNYGYTF. Here the CDR3 DNA reads TGCGCCAGCAGGTCCGGGACAGGGGGCTACCCTAACTATGGCTACACCTTC. Based on the CDR3 plus reference TRBV5-1 and TRBJ1-2, the full variable domain is KAGVTQTPRYLIKTRGQQVTLSCSPISGHRSVSWYQQTPGQGLQFLFEYFSETQRNKGNFPGRFSGRQFSNSRSEMNVSTLELGDSALYLCASRSGTGGYPNYGYTFGSGTRLTVV.